The source of this T cell receptor (beta chain) is a study of OX40 agonist ivuxolimab in advanced cancers. Across the study: Under the entry rules, prior anti-PD-1, anti-PD-L1 or anti-CTLA-4 therapy was allowed, and more than 35% had some. Partial responses were seen in three patients, one with hepatocellular carcinoma and two with cutaneous melanoma. The study's findings and limits: Average numbers of expanded clones were greater in CD8+ T cells than in CD4+.

For this clone: Its antigen is unknown.

Generated by immunoSEQ multiplex PCR, the TCRdb table keeps only in-frame clones and is missing some. The sample consists of about 69,000 clones, approximately 86% of them appearing once. CDR3 size: 17 residues. The V gene lost 8 bases and the J gene lost 1 base, with 21 bases spanning the gap. CDR1 and CDR2 (germline): WSHSY, SAAADI. The chain joins TRBV10-2 to TRBJ1-5, with D tentatively TRBD1 (5 bases). The receptor was derived from an adult with an advanced solid tumor such as melanoma, head and neck, liver or kidney cancer. The sequencing here drew on CD4+ or CD8+ T cells sorted from blood, taken in a trial of the OX40 agonist ivuxolimab. CDR3: CASSEGLWTLSNQPQHF. DNA for the CDR3: TGCGCCAGCTCTGAGGGCCTCTGGACACTAAGCAATCAGCCCCAGCATTTT.